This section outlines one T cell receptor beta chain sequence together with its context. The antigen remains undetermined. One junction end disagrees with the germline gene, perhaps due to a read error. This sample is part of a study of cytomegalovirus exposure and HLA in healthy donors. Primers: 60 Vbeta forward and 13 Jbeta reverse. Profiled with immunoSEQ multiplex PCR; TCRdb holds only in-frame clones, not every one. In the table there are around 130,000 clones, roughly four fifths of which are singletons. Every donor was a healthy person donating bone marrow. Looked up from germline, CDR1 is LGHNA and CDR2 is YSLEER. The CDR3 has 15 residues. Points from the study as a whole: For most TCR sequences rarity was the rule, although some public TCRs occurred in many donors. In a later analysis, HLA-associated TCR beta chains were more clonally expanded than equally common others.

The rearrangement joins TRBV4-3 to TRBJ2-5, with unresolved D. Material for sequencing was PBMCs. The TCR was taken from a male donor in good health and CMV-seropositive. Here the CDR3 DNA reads TGCGCCAGCAGTCAAGGATTGTCCTCCGGAGAGACCCAGTACTTC. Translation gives CASSQGLSSGETQYF.